These 21 T cell receptor beta chains share one sample of origin, sequenced in a study of blood T cell repertoires in COVID-19. Data came from immunoSEQ multiplex PCR; TCRdb stores just in-frame clones and leaves some out. Here the sample spans 90,000 to 110,000 clones, around 90% being singletons. The sample comprised peripheral blood. The receptors here all came from a human donor in a cohort sampled during active COVID-19.

The gene calls are TRBV19 and TRBJ2-2; 8 bases match TRBD2. The CDR3 is made up of 15 amino acids. Germline V gives CDR1 LNHDA, CDR2 SQIVND (reference sequence). Trimming at V came to 7 bases and at J to 5 bases, leaving 9 bases not matched to a gene. The chain's CDR3 is CASTETAGVTGELFF. CDR3 coding DNA: TGTGCCAGTACCGAAACAGCGGGAGTAACCGGGGAGCTGTTTTTT.

A single count supports this clone. This CDR3 reads CASSQVGQGMQYF. Written as DNA, the CDR3 is TGCGCCAGCAGCCAAGTCGGACAGGGTATGCAGTACTTC. The chain recombines TRBV4-3 with TRBJ2-4; 8 bases fit TRBD1. CDR1 is LGHNA and CDR2 is YSLEER in the germline V gene. V dropped 1 base and J dropped 13; count of bases not matched to a gene: 6. The CDR3 has 13 amino acids.

The chain employs TRBV16 and TRBJ1-3; perhaps TRBD1 as D (5 bases). Deletions cut 4 bases from V and 0 bases from J, with 16 bases between. CDR3 length: 17 amino acids. The germline gives CDR1 KGHSY, CDR2 FQNENV. The CDR3 reads CASSLRRDSYSGNTIYF. DNA for the CDR3: TGTGCCAGCAGCCTACGCAGGGACTCCTACTCTGGAAACACCATATATTTT. Filled out from reference TRBV16 and TRBJ1-3, the complete variable domain reads GEEVAQTPKHLVRGEGQKAKLYCAPIKGHSYVFWYQQVLKNEFKFLISFQNENVFDETGMPKERFSAKCLPNSPCSLEIQATKLEDSAVYFCASSLRRDSYSGNTIYFGEGSWLTVV.

The chain is built from TRBV5-1 and TRBJ2-7, with 7 bases aligning to TRBD1. CDR3 size: 14 residues. Germline V gives CDR1 SGHRS, CDR2 YFSETQ. After removal of 2 bases from V and 2 bases from J, the junction contained 4 bases not matched to a gene. The CDR3: CASSLQDRAYEQYF. The CDR3 nucleotides are TGCGCCAGCAGCTTACAAGACAGGGCCTACGAGCAGTACTTC.

V gene TRBV5-4 combines with J gene TRBJ1-2; 7 nucleotides align to TRBD1. Per the germline V gene, CDR1 is SGHNT and CDR2 is YYREEE (reference sequence). V lost 0 bases to trimming and J lost 11 bases; unmatched junction nucleotides: 13. CDR3 size: 15 residues. The CDR3 DNA reads as TGTGCCAGCAGCTTGGCCGGGACAGCTCCGAAGATTTACACCTTC. Encoded protein: CASSLAGTAPKIYTF.

The J gene is TRBJ2-1, the V gene TRBV11-1; 8 bases match TRBD1. V lost 1 base and J lost 6; bases outside the gene matches: 5. Germline V gene sequence: CDR1 SGHAT, CDR2 FQDESV (reference sequence). The CDR3 spans 15 residues. CDR3 residues: CASSLGDRGRNEQFF. CDR3 DNA: TGTGCCAGCAGCTTAGGTGACAGGGGCCGCAATGAGCAGTTCTTC. The full variable domain, with the rest looked up from reference TRBV11-1 and TRBJ2-1, is EAEVAQSPRYKITEKSQAVAFWCDPISGHATLYWYRQILGQGPELLVQFQDESVVDDSQLPKDRFSAERLKGVDSTLKIQPAELGDSAMYLCASSLGDRGRNEQFFGPGTRLTVL.

This clone was recorded a few times. The rearrangement uses TRBV9 and TRBJ2-1; a possible D gene is TRBD2 (5 bases). Looked up from germline, CDR1 is SGDLS and CDR2 is YYNGEE. The CDR3 has 16 amino acids. V lost 0 bases, J lost 5 bases, and 15 bases lay in between. The CDR3 coding sequence is TGTGCCAGCAGCGTAGGGGTTGGCCTAGCCGACAATGAGCAGTTCTTC. Its translation: CASSVGVGLADNEQFF. Full variable domain (outside the CDR3, taken from reference TRBV9 and TRBJ2-1): DSGVTQTPKHLITATGQRVTLRCSPRSGDLSVYWYQQSLDQGLQFLIQYYNGEERAKGNILERFSAQQFPDLHSELNLSSLELGDSALYFCASSVGVGLADNEQFFGPGTRLTVL.

The chain joins TRBV3-1 (or the pseudogene TRBV3-2) to TRBJ2-3; maybe TRBD2 (5 bases). The V end lost 1 base, the J end lost 5 bases, and 10 bases lay between the germline ends. Germline V gene sequence: CDR1 LGHDT, CDR2 YNNKEL (reference sequence). The CDR3 runs to 14 residues. The CDR3 region has the DNA TGTGCCAGCAGCCAAGTCCCCAGCGGAGATACGCAGTATTTT. Residues: CASSQVPSGDTQYF.

The chain links TRBV2 to TRBJ1-2; TRBD1 is a possible D gene (6 bases). CDR1 is SNHLY and CDR2 is FYNNEI in the germline V gene. V lost 8 bases to trimming and J lost 6 bases, with 10 bases between them. CDR3 length: 11 residues. CDR3 loop: CASDRQNGYTF. CDR3 nucleotides: TGTGCCAGCGACAGGCAGAATGGCTACACCTTC.

The chain carries TRBV6-5 and TRBJ2-7, with 8 nucleotides matching TRBD2. This CDR3 is built from 14 residues. J lost 2 bases, V lost 6 bases, and 6 bases had no gene match. The germline gives CDR1 MNHEY, CDR2 SVGAGI. CDR3 sequence: CASSPSGGTYEQYF. The CDR3 coding sequence is TGTGCCAGCAGCCCCTCGGGAGGGACCTACGAGCAGTACTTC.

The chain couples TRBV28 to TRBJ2-7; 7 nucleotides line up with TRBD2. The V gene's germline CDR1 is MDHEN and CDR2 SYDVKM. J lost 3 bases, V lost 1 base, and 6 bases had no gene match. CDR3 length: 15 amino acids. The CDR3 region is CASSLYGGGHYEQYF. CDR3 DNA: TGTGCCAGCAGTTTATACGGGGGAGGGCACTACGAGCAGTACTTC. Full variable domain (missing parts from reference TRBV28 and TRBJ2-7): DVKVTQSSRYLVKRTGEKVFLECVQDMDHENMFWYRQDPGLGLRLIYFSYDVKMKEKGDIPEGYSVSREKKERFSLILESASTNQTSMYLCASSLYGGGHYEQYFGPGTRLTVT.

This chain uses TRBV4-3 with TRBJ2-1, with 10 bases lining up with TRBD2. V dropped 3 bases and J dropped 4; count of bases not matched to a gene: 6. Germline values: CDR1 LGHNA, CDR2 YSLEER. The CDR3 consists of 16 residues. CDR3 loop: CASSHDSGRPYNEQFF. The CDR3 DNA sequence: TGCGCCAGCAGCCATGATAGCGGGAGGCCTTACAATGAGCAGTTCTTC.

The chain recombines TRBV28 with TRBJ1-5, with D possibly being TRBD1 (5 bases). Germline V gives CDR1 MDHEN, CDR2 SYDVKM. The CDR3 is 14 residues long. Trimming took 7 bases from V and 3 from J, leaving 13 bases between them. The CDR3 region is CASTKTGSNQPQHF. Here the CDR3 DNA reads TGTGCCAGCACCAAAACAGGATCCAATCAGCCCCAGCATTTT.

The chain recombines TRBV7-2 with TRBJ2-2; a possible D gene is TRBD1 (6 bases). V was cut by 1 base and J by 2 bases, with 11 bases left in between. Germline V gene sequence: CDR1 SGHTA, CDR2 FQGNSA. This CDR3 is built from 16 residues. The CDR3: CASSLVVRGNTGELFF. The CDR3 nucleotides read TGTGCCAGCAGCTTAGTCGTCAGGGGAAACACCGGGGAGCTGTTTTTT. Full variable domain (remainder filled in from reference TRBV7-2 and TRBJ2-2): GAGVSQSPSNKVTEKGKDVELRCDPISGHTALYWYRQSLGQGLEFLIYFQGNSAPDKSGLPSDRFSAERTGGSVSTLTIQRTQQEDSAVYLCASSLVVRGNTGELFFGEGSRLTVL.

The chain uses TRBV18 and TRBJ2-3; no reliable D call. V lost 1 base to trimming and J lost 0 bases, with 11 bases between them. The CDR3 is 16 amino acids. The germline V gene has CDR1 KGHSH and CDR2 LQKENI. In DNA form, the CDR3 reads TGTGCCAGCTCACCACAAACGGTATGGAGCACAGATACGCAGTATTTT. Protein: CASSPQTVWSTDTQYF.

This chain connects TRBV9 to TRBJ1-4; TRBD1 agrees at 8 bases. The CDR3 is 15 amino acids. Per the germline V gene, CDR1 is SGDLS and CDR2 is YYNGEE. Trimming cost V 0 bases and J 3 bases; bases outside gene matches: 1. CDR3 region: CASSVEGQANEKLFF. The CDR3 region has the DNA TGTGCCAGCAGCGTAGAGGGACAGGCTAATGAAAAACTGTTTTTT. Full variable domain (missing parts from reference TRBV9 and TRBJ1-4): DSGVTQTPKHLITATGQRVTLRCSPRSGDLSVYWYQQSLDQGLQFLIQYYNGEERAKGNILERFSAQQFPDLHSELNLSSLELGDSALYFCASSVEGQANEKLFFGSGTQLSVL.

This rearrangement joins TRBV7-9 to TRBJ2-2; D not certain. This CDR3 region has 14 residues. CDR1 SEHNR and CDR2 FQNEAQ come from the germline V gene (reference sequence). The V end was cut by 5 bases, the J end by 2 bases, with 9 bases between. CDR3 loop: CASSTFPNTGELFF. In nucleotides, the CDR3 is TGTGCCAGCAGCACTTTTCCCAACACCGGGGAGCTGTTTTTT. Full variable domain (remainder filled in from reference TRBV7-9 and TRBJ2-2): DTGVSQNPRHKITKRGQNVTFRCDPISEHNRLYWYRQTLGQGPEFLTYFQNEAQLEKSRLLSDRFSAERPKGSFSTLEIQRTEQGDSAMYLCASSTFPNTGELFFGEGSRLTVL.

The CDR3, as DNA: TGTGCCAGCAGCTTGGAGGGGCATAGCAATCAGCCCCAGCATTTT. Encoded protein: CASSLEGHSNQPQHF. The chain combines TRBV5-5 with TRBJ1-5; maybe TRBD1 (5 bases). This CDR3 is 15 amino acids long. Per the germline V gene, CDR1 is SGHKS and CDR2 is YYEKEE (reference sequence). V was pared by 0 bases and J by 0 bases, with 7 bases between.

The chain employs TRBV9 and TRBJ1-2; 8 bases line up with TRBD1. The germline gives CDR1 SGDLS, CDR2 YYNGEE. V lost 3 bases and J lost 6; bases outside the gene matches: 13. This CDR3 has 16 amino acids. The DNA for the CDR3 is TGTGCCAGCAGCGCGATGAGACAGGGGCAGGAAAATGGCTACACCTTC. It specifies CASSAMRQGQENGYTF.

The chain joins TRBV2 to TRBJ2-7; D remains ambiguous. Germline V lookup: CDR1 SNHLY, CDR2 FYNNEI. The length of the CDR3 is 13 residues. Trimming took off 8 bases at V and 2 bases at J, with 13 bases between the two ends. CDR3 loop: CASLTRLPYEQYF. DNA for the CDR3: TGTGCCAGCCTGACTCGTTTACCCTACGAGCAGTACTTC.

The chain carries TRBV2 and TRBJ1-4; D not resolved. V shed 0 bases and J shed 7 bases, with 15 bases lying between them. This CDR3 contains 16 residues. Looked up from germline, CDR1 is SNHLY and CDR2 is FYNNEI. The CDR3 loop reads CASSEARQDWGEKLFF. The CDR3 DNA follows: TGTGCCAGCAGTGAAGCAAGGCAGGACTGGGGTGAAAAACTGTTTTTT.